These 9 T cell receptor beta chains originate from one sample sequenced in a study of blood T cell repertoires in COVID-19. Some clones are missing from TCRdb's copy, which holds only in-frame ones; the method was immunoSEQ multiplex PCR. The sample includes more than 300,000 clones, about 89% seen only once; the top ten take 5% to 7.5%. Sequences were obtained from peripheral blood. Receptor source: a man aged 18-30 years who had recovered from COVID-19.

The V call is TRBV5-1, the J call TRBJ2-7, with 8 bases that match TRBD1. V shed 0 bases and J 6 bases; nucleotides not matched to a gene: 8. Germline assignment: CDR1 SGHRS and CDR2 YFSETQ. The CDR3 loop spans 15 amino acids. CDR3 sequence (DNA): TGCGCCAGCAGCTTGGGGTCAGGGGGCACGGGCGAGCAGTACTTC. Protein product: CASSLGSGGTGEQYF. The entire variable domain, with the rest obtained from reference TRBV5-1 and TRBJ2-7, is as follows: KAGVTQTPRYLIKTRGQQVTLSCSPISGHRSVSWYQQTPGQGLQFLFEYFSETQRNKGNFPGRFSGRQFSNSRSEMNVSTLELGDSALYLCASSLGSGGTGEQYFGPGTRLTVT.

The chain has TRBV18 and TRBJ1-4; 8 bases agree with TRBD1. V was clipped by 2 bases and J by 4 bases; unmatched bases: 3. Looked up from germline, CDR1 is KGHSH and CDR2 is LQKENI. This CDR3 region has 15 residues. CDR3 protein: CASSPGQGLNEKLFF. In DNA form, the CDR3 reads TGTGCCAGCTCACCAGGACAGGGCCTTAATGAAAAACTGTTTTTT.

This chain links TRBV5-4 with TRBJ2-3, with TRBD1 matching over 7 bases. Unmatched junction bases numbered 6, after V lost 2 bases and J lost 6 bases. Per germline, CDR1 SGHNT and CDR2 YYREEE (reference sequence). The CDR3 is 14 amino acids. CDR3 in amino acids: CASSLAYRGDTQYF. As DNA, the CDR3 is TGTGCCAGCAGCTTAGCCTACAGGGGTGATACGCAGTATTTT.

The rearrangement uses TRBV25-1 and TRBJ1-2; D is perhaps TRBD1 (6 bases). CDR3 size: 14 residues. V dropped 10 bases and J dropped 3 bases, with 18 bases sitting between them. Germline-derived CDR1 and CDR2 are MGHDK and SYGVNS. The CDR3 coding sequence is TGTGCCACCGGAGGGGGGGTGGAGGACTATGGCTACACCTTC. This codes for CATGGGVEDYGYTF.

The J gene is TRBJ1-5, the V gene TRBV19, with TRBD1 identical over 9 bases. Losses at the gene ends were 10 bases for V and 3 bases for J; bases not matched to a gene: 7. Germline assignment: CDR1 LNHDA and CDR2 SQIVND (reference sequence). The CDR3 covers 14 residues. The CDR3 here is CATTGTGNNQPQHF. DNA of the CDR3: TGTGCCACAACCGGGACAGGGAACAATCAGCCCCAGCATTTT.

This chain uses TRBV5-1 with TRBJ2-1; D uncertain. With 8 bases removed from V and 0 bases from J, the gap between germline ends came to 3 bases. CDR3 length: 11 amino acids. In germline, CDR1 is SGHRS, CDR2 YFSETQ. The CDR3 coding sequence is TGCGCCAGTATCTCCTACAATGAGCAGTTCTTC. Its protein product is CASISYNEQFF.

The rearrangement joins TRBV2 to TRBJ2-3; TRBD2 matches at 10 bases. Looked up from germline, CDR1 is SNHLY and CDR2 is FYNNEI. This CDR3 comprises 14 residues. Losses at the gene ends were 7 bases for V and 2 bases for J; bases not matched to a gene: 3. The chain's CDR3 is CASTTSGNTDTQYF. The CDR3 DNA is TGTGCCAGCACAACTAGCGGGAACACAGATACGCAGTATTTT.

The CDR3 spells CASSGWDRGNTEAFF. The CDR3 DNA reads as TGTGCCAGCAGCGGATGGGACAGAGGGAACACTGAAGCTTTCTTT. The rearrangement links TRBV5-4 to TRBJ1-1; 7 bases map to TRBD1. The CDR3 has 15 amino acids. Germline V gene sequence: CDR1 SGHNT, CDR2 YYREEE (reference sequence). V trimming: 4 bases; J trimming: 1 base; junction bases outside the gene matches: 7.

CDR3 nucleotide sequence: TGTGCCAGCAGCTTAGTGGTCGGCGGTCTAGCGGGAGCCTACGAGCAGTACTTC. Residues: CASSLVVGGLAGAYEQYF. V usage is TRBV7-6 and J usage is TRBJ2-7, with 10 bases lining up with TRBD2. Germline V CDR1 and CDR2: SGHVS, FNYEAQ. The CDR3 loop spans 18 amino acids. J gave up 2 bases and V 1 base, and 11 bases lay outside the gene matches.